The 17 T cell receptor beta chains listed next were all sequenced from one sample in a study of blood T cell repertoires in COVID-19. Using immunoSEQ multiplex PCR, the repertoire was profiled, and TCRdb retains in-frame clones only, with some absent. Of tens of thousands of clones in the sample, 89% were seen once. The sequencing input was peripheral blood. The receptors shown here come from a man aged 55 to 70 with acute or convalescent COVID-19.

This chain links TRBV18 with TRBJ1-1, with D maybe TRBD1 (6 bases). In germline, CDR1 is KGHSH, CDR2 LQKENI. V gave up 3 bases and J gave up 0 bases, with 20 bases separating them. The CDR3 length is 18 residues. In DNA form, the CDR3 reads TGTGCCAGCTCACCTCGGACCGGGGGGCCAGGGATGAACACTGAAGCTTTCTTT. Protein product: CASSPRTGGPGMNTEAFF.

The chain couples TRBV7-8 to TRBJ1-1, with a weak D call TRBD1 (6 bases). V was clipped by 2 bases and J by 6 bases, with 10 bases between them. The CDR3 sequence is 13 residues long. From germline, CDR1 is SGHVS and CDR2 FQNEAQ. CDR3 loop: CASSLKQGSEAFF. CDR3 coding DNA: TGTGCCAGCAGCTTAAAACAGGGCTCTGAAGCTTTCTTT.

The chain links TRBV7-9 to TRBJ2-7, with 10 bases identical to TRBD1. The CDR3 spans 17 residues. Germline V gives CDR1 SEHNR, CDR2 FQNEAQ (reference sequence). Germline trimming cut 0 bases from V and 1 base from J; bases unmatched to any gene: 6. The CDR3 nucleotides are TGTGCCAGCAGCTTAGCCTCGACAGGGGGCGTATCCTACGAGCAGTACTTC. It specifies CASSLASTGGVSYEQYF.

J is TRBJ2-7 and V is TRBV13, with 14 bases lining up with TRBD2. J gave up 4 bases and V 5 bases, and 7 bases lay outside the gene matches. CDR1 and CDR2 (germline): PRHDT, FYEKMQ (reference sequence). There are 16 residues in the CDR3. The CDR3 nucleotides read TGTGCCAGCAGCCCCTGGAGGACTAGCGGGGGGTACGAGCAGTACTTC. Protein product: CASSPWRTSGGYEQYF. Looking up the rest from reference TRBV13 and TRBJ2-7 gives the full variable domain: AAGVIQSPRHLIKEKRETATLKCYPIPRHDTVYWYQQGPGQDPQFLISFYEKMQSDKGSIPDRFSAQQFSDYHSELNMSSLELGDSALYFCASSPWRTSGGYEQYFGPGTRLTVT.

This clone was observed once. The chain is built from TRBV7-6 and TRBJ2-3, with D maybe TRBD2 (5 bases). V lost 3 bases and J lost 4, with 14 bases in between. This CDR3 has 15 residues. Looked up from germline, CDR1 is SGHVS and CDR2 is FNYEAQ. As DNA, the CDR3 is TGTGCCAGCAGCTTTGAGGACTTTTTGGCAGATACGCAGTATTTT. As protein: CASSFEDFLADTQYF.

The chain employs TRBV19 and TRBJ1-6; no definite D call. Germline V gives CDR1 LNHDA, CDR2 SQIVND (reference sequence). V was clipped by 5 bases and J by 0 bases, with 14 bases between them. This CDR3 spans 17 amino acids. In nucleotides, the CDR3 is TGTGCCAGTAGTTCACCCCCGGGAAGCTCCTATAATTCACCCCTCCACTTT. It translates to CASSSPPGSSYNSPLHF.

The rearrangement links TRBV7-8 to TRBJ1-1; D may be TRBD1 (6 bases). The CDR3 contains 18 residues. Germline V gene lookup returns CDR1 SGHVS and CDR2 FQNEAQ. With 1 base removed from V and 1 base from J, the gap between germline ends came to 19 bases. CDR3 amino acids: CASSLVPLQGVRNTEAFF. The CDR3 DNA reads TGTGCCAGCAGCTTAGTTCCCCTACAGGGAGTTAGGAACACTGAAGCTTTCTTT.

By its share, this clone is large (0.1 to 1%). The genes are TRBV29-1 and TRBJ1-2; a possible D gene is TRBD1 (6 bases). The CDR3 is 15 residues long. V was cut by 6 bases and J by 3 bases, with 20 bases left in between. Germline CDR1 and CDR2: SQVTM and ANQGSEA. The CDR3 coding sequence is TGCAGCGTCGCCACAGGGTCCGGGGGGGACTATGGCTACACCTTC. It codes for CSVATGSGGDYGYTF.

About this clone: The junction departs from germline at one end; a sequencing error may be responsible. The chain recombines TRBV2 with TRBJ2-1; 10 bases fit TRBD1. The CDR3 is 12 residues long. Germline CDR1 and CDR2: SNHLY and FYNNEI. The CDR3 DNA reads as TGTGCCAGCAGTCAAGGGGACAGGGGCAGGCTCTTC. Protein sequence: CASSQGDRGRLF.

The V and J genes are TRBV24-1 and TRBJ2-3; 7 bases map to TRBD2. Per germline, CDR1 KGHDR and CDR2 SFDVKD. The length of the CDR3 is 16 residues. The trim removed 4 bases at V and 1 base at J, leaving 7 bases unmatched. CDR3 sequence: CATSEPTGGGTDTQYF. The CDR3 DNA reads TGTGCCACCAGTGAGCCTACGGGAGGCGGCACAGATACGCAGTATTTT.

V usage is TRBV27 and J usage is TRBJ1-2; TRBD1 matches 7 bases. J lost 4 bases, V lost 5 bases, and 7 bases had no gene match. The CDR3 is 14 residues long. CDR1 and CDR2 from the germline V gene are MNHEY and SMNVEV (reference sequence). CDR3 in amino acids: CASSPGGLLYGYTF. For the CDR3, the DNA is TGTGCCAGCAGTCCAGGGGGGTTACTCTATGGCTACACCTTC.

The chain employs TRBV20-1 and TRBJ2-3, with 8 bases matching TRBD2. The CDR3 length is 11 residues. Germline CDR1 reads DFQATT; CDR2 reads SNEGSKA (reference sequence). Here the CDR3 DNA reads TGCAGCGGGGGGGCGGGAGATACGCAGTATTTT. Protein product: CSGGAGDTQYF.

This clone has only one observation. The chain uses TRBV11-3 and TRBJ2-7; 7 nucleotides match TRBD1. Germline values: CDR1 SGHNT, CDR2 YENEEA. With V trimmed by 1 base and J by 2 bases, 5 bases remained unmatched. The CDR3 covers 15 residues. The CDR3, as DNA: TGTGCCAGCAGCTTAGCTCAGGGGGAAACCTACGAGCAGTACTTC. It codes for CASSLAQGETYEQYF. The full variable domain, completed using reference TRBV11-3 and TRBJ2-7, is EAGVVQSPRYKIIEKKQPVAFWCNPISGHNTLYWYLQNLGQGPELLIRYENEEAVDDSQLPKDRFSAERLKGVDSTLKIQPAELGDSAVYLCASSLAQGETYEQYFGPGTRLTVT.

This chain links TRBV5-7 with TRBJ2-4; D may be TRBD2 (5 bases). TRBV5-7 is an ORF; its function is uncertain. The CDR3 is made up of 15 amino acids. V dropped 4 bases and J dropped 1 base, with 12 bases sitting between them. This CDR3 reads CASSESSGAKNIQYF. The CDR3 nucleotides read TGTGCCAGCAGCGAATCATCGGGGGCCAAAAACATTCAGTACTTC.

The chain is built from TRBV5-1 and TRBJ1-2; a possible D gene is TRBD1 (6 bases). The germline V and J ends were trimmed by 0 bases and 8 bases, with 14 bases remaining between them. Germline-derived CDR1 and CDR2 are SGHRS and YFSETQ. The CDR3 is 14 residues long. The DNA of the CDR3 is TGCGCCAGCAGCTTGGTAACAGGGTTTAGCGGCTACACCTTC. The encoded protein is CASSLVTGFSGYTF. Looking up the rest from reference TRBV5-1 and TRBJ1-2 gives the full variable domain: KAGVTQTPRYLIKTRGQQVTLSCSPISGHRSVSWYQQTPGQGLQFLFEYFSETQRNKGNFPGRFSGRQFSNSRSEMNVSTLELGDSALYLCASSLVTGFSGYTFGSGTRLTVV.

The J gene is TRBJ2-7, the V gene TRBV6-5, with D perhaps TRBD1 (6 bases). This CDR3 has 16 amino acids. In germline, CDR1 is MNHEY, CDR2 SVGAGI. V lost 2 bases and J lost 0, with 14 bases in between. The CDR3 here is CASSYTGTISSYEQYF. CDR3 nucleotides: TGTGCCAGCAGTTACACCGGGACAATAAGCTCCTACGAGCAGTACTTC.

The chain employs TRBV5-8 and TRBJ2-1; 7 bases are a match to TRBD1. V shed 4 bases, J shed 3 bases, and the junction held 16 bases outside the gene matches. The CDR3 consists of 18 residues. From germline, CDR1 is SGHTS and CDR2 YDEGEE. CDR3 in amino acids: CASSPGQVLQTLYNEQFF. The CDR3 DNA reads TGTGCCAGCAGCCCAGGACAGGTTCTCCAAACCCTCTACAATGAGCAGTTCTTC.